The TCR beta chain under discussion was sequenced for a study of cytomegalovirus exposure and HLA in healthy donors. The primer mix had 60 Vbeta and 13 Jbeta primers. Produced via immunoSEQ multiplex PCR; TCRdb's table is partial and in-frame only. Of some 80,000 clones in the sample, around 76% were seen once. The CDR3 contains 13 residues. Germline loops: CDR1 MNHEY, CDR2 SVGAGI. V lost 5 bases to trimming and J lost 9 bases, with 14 bases between them. Donors in the study were healthy people who gave bone marrow. Sequenced: PBMCs. The chain employs TRBV6-5 and TRBJ2-4, with a weak D call TRBD2 (6 bases). The origin of this receptor is a man aged 40-50 years in good health and CMV-seronegative. CDR3 amino acids: CASSAGPGGIQYF. CDR3 in DNA: TGTGCCAGCAGTGCGGGTCCCGGGGGCATTCAGTACTTC.